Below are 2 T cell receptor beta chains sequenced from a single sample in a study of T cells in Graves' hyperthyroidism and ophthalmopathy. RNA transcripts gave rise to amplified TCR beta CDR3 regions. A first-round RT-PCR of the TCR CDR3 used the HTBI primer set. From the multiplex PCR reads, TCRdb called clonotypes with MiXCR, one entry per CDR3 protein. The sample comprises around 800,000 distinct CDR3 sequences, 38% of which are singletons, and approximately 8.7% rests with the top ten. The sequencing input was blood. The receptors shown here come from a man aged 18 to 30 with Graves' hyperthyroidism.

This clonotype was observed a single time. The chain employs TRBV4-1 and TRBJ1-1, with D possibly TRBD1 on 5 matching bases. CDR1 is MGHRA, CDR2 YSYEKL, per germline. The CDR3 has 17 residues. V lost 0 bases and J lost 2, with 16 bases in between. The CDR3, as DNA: TGCGCCAGCAGCCAAGATTCTGTCTGGGGGGGAAACACTGAAGCTTTCTTT. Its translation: CASSQDSVWGGNTEAFF.

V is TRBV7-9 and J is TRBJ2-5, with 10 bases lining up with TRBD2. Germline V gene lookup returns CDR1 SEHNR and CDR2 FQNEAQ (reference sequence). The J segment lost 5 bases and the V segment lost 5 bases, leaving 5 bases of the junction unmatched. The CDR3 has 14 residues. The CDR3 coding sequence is TGTGCCAGCAGCCAAGGGACTAGCGTGGAGACCCAGTACTTC. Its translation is CASSQGTSVETQYF.